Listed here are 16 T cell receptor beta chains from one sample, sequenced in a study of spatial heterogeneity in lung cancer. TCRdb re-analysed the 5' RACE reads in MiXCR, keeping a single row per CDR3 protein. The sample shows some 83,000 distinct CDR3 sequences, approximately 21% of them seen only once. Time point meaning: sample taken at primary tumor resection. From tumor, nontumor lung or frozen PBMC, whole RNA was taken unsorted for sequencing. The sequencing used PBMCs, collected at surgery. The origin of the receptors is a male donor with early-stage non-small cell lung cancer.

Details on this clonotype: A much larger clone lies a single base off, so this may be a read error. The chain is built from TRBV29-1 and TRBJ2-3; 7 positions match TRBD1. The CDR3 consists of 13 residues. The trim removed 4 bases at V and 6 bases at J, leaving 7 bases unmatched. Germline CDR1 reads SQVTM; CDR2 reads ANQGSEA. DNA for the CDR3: TGCAGCGTTGGAAGGACAGGCCTGGATACGCAGTATTTT. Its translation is CSVGRTGLDTQYF.

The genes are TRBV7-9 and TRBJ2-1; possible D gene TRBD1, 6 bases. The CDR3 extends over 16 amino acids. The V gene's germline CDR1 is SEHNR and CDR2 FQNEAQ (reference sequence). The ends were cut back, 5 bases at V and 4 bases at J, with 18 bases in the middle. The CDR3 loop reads CASSKTSGVGYNEQFF. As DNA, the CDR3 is TGTGCCAGCAGCAAGACGTCAGGGGTCGGTTACAATGAGCAGTTCTTC.

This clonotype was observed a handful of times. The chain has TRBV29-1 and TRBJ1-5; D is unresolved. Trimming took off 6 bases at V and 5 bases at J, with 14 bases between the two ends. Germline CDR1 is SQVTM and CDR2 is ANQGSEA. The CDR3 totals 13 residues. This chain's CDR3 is CSVSADGYQPQHF. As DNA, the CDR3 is TGCAGCGTGAGCGCGGACGGATATCAGCCCCAGCATTTT.

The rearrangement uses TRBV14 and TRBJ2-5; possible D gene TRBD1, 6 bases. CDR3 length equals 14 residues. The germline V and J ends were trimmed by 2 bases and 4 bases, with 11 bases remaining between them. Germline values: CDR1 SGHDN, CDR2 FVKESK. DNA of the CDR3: TGTGCCAGCAGCCAAAACAGGGCCGGAGAGACCCAGTACTTC. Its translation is CASSQNRAGETQYF.

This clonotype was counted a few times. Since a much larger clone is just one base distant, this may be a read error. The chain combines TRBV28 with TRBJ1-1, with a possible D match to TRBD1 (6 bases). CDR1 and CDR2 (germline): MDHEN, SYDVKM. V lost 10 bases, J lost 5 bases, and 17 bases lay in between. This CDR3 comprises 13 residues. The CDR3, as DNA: TGTGCCAACAGAACGCAGGGGCCAACTGAAGCTTTCTTT. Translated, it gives CANRTQGPTEAFF. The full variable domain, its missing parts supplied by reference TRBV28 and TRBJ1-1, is DVKVTQSSRYLVKRTGEKVFLECVQDMDHENMFWYRQDPGLGLRLIYFSYDVKMKEKGDIPEGYSVSREKKERFSLILESASTNQTSMYLCANRTQGPTEAFFGQGTRLTVV.

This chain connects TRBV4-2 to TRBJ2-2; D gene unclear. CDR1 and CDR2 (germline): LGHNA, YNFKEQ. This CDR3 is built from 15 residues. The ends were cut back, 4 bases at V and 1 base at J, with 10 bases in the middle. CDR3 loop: CASSLLVGNTGELFF. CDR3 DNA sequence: TGTGCCAGCAGCCTTCTGGTGGGGAACACCGGGGAGCTGTTTTTT.

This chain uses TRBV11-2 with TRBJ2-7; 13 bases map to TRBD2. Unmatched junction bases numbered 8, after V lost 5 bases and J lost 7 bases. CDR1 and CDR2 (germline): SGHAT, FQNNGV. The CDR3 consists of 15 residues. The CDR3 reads CASSLLAGGPLEQYF. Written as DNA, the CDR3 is TGTGCCAGCAGCCTACTAGCGGGAGGGCCTCTGGAGCAGTACTTC. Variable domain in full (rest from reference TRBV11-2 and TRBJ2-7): EAGVAQSPRYKIIEKRQSVAFWCNPISGHATLYWYQQILGQGPKLLIQFQNNGVVDDSQLPKDRFSAERLKGVDSTLKIQPAKLEDSAVYLCASSLLAGGPLEQYFGPGTRLTVT.

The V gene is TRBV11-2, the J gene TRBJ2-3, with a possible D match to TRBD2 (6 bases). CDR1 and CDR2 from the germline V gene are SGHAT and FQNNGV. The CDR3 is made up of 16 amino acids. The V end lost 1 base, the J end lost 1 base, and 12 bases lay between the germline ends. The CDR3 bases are TGTGCCAGCAGCTTAGCATGGAGGGTCGGCACAGATACGCAGTATTTT. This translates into CASSLAWRVGTDTQYF.

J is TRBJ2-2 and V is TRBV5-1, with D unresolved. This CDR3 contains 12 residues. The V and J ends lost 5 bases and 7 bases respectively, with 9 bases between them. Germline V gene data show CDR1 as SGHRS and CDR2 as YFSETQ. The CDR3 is CASRRTGGELFF. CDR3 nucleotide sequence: TGCGCCAGCAGACGGACGGGCGGGGAGCTGTTTTTT.

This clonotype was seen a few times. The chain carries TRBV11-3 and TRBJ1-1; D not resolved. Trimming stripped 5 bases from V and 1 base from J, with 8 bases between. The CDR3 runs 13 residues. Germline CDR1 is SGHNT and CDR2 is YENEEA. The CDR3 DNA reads TGTGCCAGCAGCAAGAAGGGGAACACTGAAGCTTTCTTT. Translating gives CASSKKGNTEAFF.

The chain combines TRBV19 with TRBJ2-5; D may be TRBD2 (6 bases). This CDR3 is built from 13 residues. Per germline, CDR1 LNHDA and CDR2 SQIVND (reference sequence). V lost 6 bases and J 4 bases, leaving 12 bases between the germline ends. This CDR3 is CASSTGTRETQYF. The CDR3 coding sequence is TGTGCCAGTAGCACCGGGACTCGAGAGACCCAGTACTTC.

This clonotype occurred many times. CDR3: CSANPGRMNTEAFF. Here the CDR3 DNA reads TGCAGTGCGAATCCGGGACGAATGAACACTGAAGCTTTCTTT. The chain is built from TRBV20-1 and TRBJ1-1; the D gene is possibly TRBD1 (5 bases). The length of the CDR3 is 14 residues. Trimming removed 6 bases at V and 0 bases at J, with 14 bases between. Looked up from germline, CDR1 is DFQATT and CDR2 is SNEGSKA (reference sequence).

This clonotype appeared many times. CDR3 DNA sequence: TGCGCCAGCAGCCAAGAAAATAGCGGGAGCTACAATGAGCAGTTCTTC. Translation gives CASSQENSGSYNEQFF. V is TRBV4-1 and J is TRBJ2-1; 9 nucleotides align to TRBD2. V was clipped by 0 bases and J by 3 bases; unmatched bases: 3. Looked up from germline, CDR1 is MGHRA and CDR2 is YSYEKL. This CDR3 contains 16 residues.

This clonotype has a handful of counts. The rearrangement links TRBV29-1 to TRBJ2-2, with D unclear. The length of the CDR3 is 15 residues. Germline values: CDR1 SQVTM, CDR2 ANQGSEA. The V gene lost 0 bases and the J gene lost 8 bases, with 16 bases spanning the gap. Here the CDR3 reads CSVEDPLVERGELFF. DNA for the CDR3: TGCAGCGTTGAAGATCCTCTAGTTGAGCGAGGGGAGCTGTTTTTT.

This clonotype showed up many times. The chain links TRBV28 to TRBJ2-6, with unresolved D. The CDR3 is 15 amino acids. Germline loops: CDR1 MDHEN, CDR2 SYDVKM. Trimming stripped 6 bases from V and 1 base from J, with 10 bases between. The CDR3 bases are TGTGCCAGCAGAGCGCAGTTATCTGGGGCCAACGTCCTGACTTTC. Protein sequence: CASRAQLSGANVLTF.

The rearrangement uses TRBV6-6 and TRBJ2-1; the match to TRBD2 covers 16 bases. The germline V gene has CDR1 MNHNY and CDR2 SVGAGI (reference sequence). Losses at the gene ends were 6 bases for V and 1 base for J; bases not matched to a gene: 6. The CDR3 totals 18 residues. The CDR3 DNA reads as TGTGCCAGCAGCCCCGGGACTAGCGGGGGGGGTTCCTACAATGAGCAGTTCTTC. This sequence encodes CASSPGTSGGGSYNEQFF.